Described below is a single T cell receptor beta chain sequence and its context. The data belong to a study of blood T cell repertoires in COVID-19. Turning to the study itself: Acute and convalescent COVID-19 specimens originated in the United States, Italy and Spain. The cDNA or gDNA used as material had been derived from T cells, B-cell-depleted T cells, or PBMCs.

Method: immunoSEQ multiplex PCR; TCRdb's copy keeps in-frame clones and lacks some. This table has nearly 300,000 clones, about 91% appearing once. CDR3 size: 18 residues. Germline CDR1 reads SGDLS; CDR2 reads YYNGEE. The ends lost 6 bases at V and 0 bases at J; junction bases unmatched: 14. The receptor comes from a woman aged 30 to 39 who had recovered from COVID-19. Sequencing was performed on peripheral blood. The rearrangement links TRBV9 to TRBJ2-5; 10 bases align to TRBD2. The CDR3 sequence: CASTRTSTGTSDQETQYF. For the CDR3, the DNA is TGTGCCAGCACCAGAACATCGACCGGGACTAGCGACCAAGAGACCCAGTACTTC.